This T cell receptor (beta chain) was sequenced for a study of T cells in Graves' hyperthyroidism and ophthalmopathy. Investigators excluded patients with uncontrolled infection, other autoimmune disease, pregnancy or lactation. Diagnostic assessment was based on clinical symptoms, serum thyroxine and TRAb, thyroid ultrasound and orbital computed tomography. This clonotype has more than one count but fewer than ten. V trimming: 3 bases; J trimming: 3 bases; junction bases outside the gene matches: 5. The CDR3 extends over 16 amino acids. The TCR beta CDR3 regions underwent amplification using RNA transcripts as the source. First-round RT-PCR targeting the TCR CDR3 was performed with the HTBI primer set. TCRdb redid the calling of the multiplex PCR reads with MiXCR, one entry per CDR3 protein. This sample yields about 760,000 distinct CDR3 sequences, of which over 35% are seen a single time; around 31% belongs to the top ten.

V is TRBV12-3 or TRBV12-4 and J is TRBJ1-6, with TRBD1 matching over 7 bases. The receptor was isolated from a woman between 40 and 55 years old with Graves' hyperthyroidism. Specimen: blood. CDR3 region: CASSFARGFYNSPLHF. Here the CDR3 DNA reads TGTGCCAGCAGTTTCGCCAGGGGGTTCTATAATTCACCCCTCCACTTT.